The present T cell receptor (beta chain) was sequenced within a study of shared clonotypes between healthy human individuals. Looked up from germline, CDR1 is ENHRY and CDR2 is SYGVKD. Trimming took 6 bases from V and 4 from J; bases not matched to a gene: 4. CDR3 length equals 14 residues. Nashville, Tennessee was home to all donors, who were Caucasian adults. General study results and limits: Against clonotypes common to all four donors, non-shared ones had lower generation probabilities. Clonotype sharing levels among donors were expected to vary with sequencing depth.

Profiled with immunoSEQ multiplex PCR; TCRdb holds only in-frame clones, not every one. The data contain about 2 million clones, over 85% of them singletons. To note about this clone: The antigen is not known.

The specimen sequenced was naive CD4+ T cells sorted from blood. Documented subset: CD45RA+ positively selected. This clonotype was sampled from a man younger than 35 in good health. This chain links TRBV10-3 with TRBJ1-5, with 9 bases matching TRBD1. Here the CDR3 DNA reads TGTGCCATCAGCTGGGACAGGGAAAATCAGCCCCAGCATTTT. Protein product: CAISWDRENQPQHF.